One and the same sample provided the 23 T cell receptor beta chains below, sequenced in a study of T cells in Graves' hyperthyroidism and ophthalmopathy. Researchers amplified the TCR beta CDR3 regions from RNA transcripts. An initial round of RT-PCR targeting the TCR CDR3 relied on the HTBI primer set. TCRdb re-derived calls from the multiplex PCR reads in MiXCR, one entry per CDR3 protein. The repertoire has around 200,000 distinct CDR3 sequences, 18% of them found once; the top ten carry roughly 44%. Sequencing used blood. These receptor sequences come from a man aged 35-49 years with Graves' hyperthyroidism.

This clonotype was observed a handful of times. The rearrangement joins TRBV12-3 or TRBV12-4 to TRBJ1-5, with unresolved D. Trimming removed 3 bases at V and 7 bases at J, with 7 bases between. The length of the CDR3 is 12 residues. CDR3 amino acids: CASSFRRQPQHF. The CDR3 region has the DNA TGTGCCAGCAGTTTTCGGAGACAGCCCCAGCATTTT.

On this clonotype itself: Relative to the germline gene, one junction end is altered; a read error may explain this. V is TRBV7-3 and J is TRBJ2-3, with TRBD1 identical over 8 bases. There are 17 residues in the CDR3. CDR1 is SGHTA, CDR2 FQGTGA, per germline. CDR3 sequence (DNA): TGCGCCAGCAGCCAAGAGGGGACAGGCAGGGGGGCAGATACGCAGTATTTT. This sequence encodes CASSQEGTGRGADTQYF.

Many counts were recorded for this clonotype. The chain recombines TRBV6-1 with TRBJ2-7, with no clear D. There are 14 residues in the CDR3. V was trimmed by 2 bases and J by 0 bases, leaving 8 bases between them. The germline V gene encodes CDR1 MNHNS and CDR2 SASEGT. The CDR3 is CASSEIGSSYEQYF. In DNA form, the CDR3 reads TGTGCCAGCAGTGAAATCGGCAGCTCCTACGAGCAGTACTTC.

This clonotype has a handful of counts. This chain uses TRBV19 with TRBJ1-1; D remains ambiguous. Germline V gives CDR1 LNHDA, CDR2 SQIVND (reference sequence). The CDR3 is 15 amino acids. The V end was cut by 0 bases, the J end by 0 bases, with 8 bases between. CDR3 sequence (DNA): TGTGCCAGTAGTATAGAACCATCCATGAACACTGAAGCTTTCTTT. It yields the protein CASSIEPSMNTEAFF.

At least ten counts were recorded for this clonotype. This sequence joins TRBV20-1 and TRBJ1-3, with a possible D match to TRBD1 (6 bases). Per germline, CDR1 DFQATT and CDR2 SNEGSKA (reference sequence). CDR3 length equals 14 residues. Trimming stripped 5 bases from V and 0 bases from J, with 11 bases between. The CDR3 spells CSAWDKSSGNTIYF. CDR3 DNA: TGCAGTGCTTGGGACAAGAGCTCTGGAAACACCATATATTTT.

Remarks on this clonotype: A much larger clone is a single base away; this may be a read error. The rearrangement links TRBV4-3 to TRBJ2-1; D is unresolved. V lost 4 bases, J lost 2 bases, and 12 bases lay in between. CDR3 size: 15 residues. Germline CDR1 and CDR2: LGHNA and YSLEER. The CDR3 sequence is CASSPLHIPYNEQFF. The DNA of the CDR3 is TGCGCCAGCAGCCCTCTGCATATCCCCTACAATGAGCAGTTCTTC.

Many counts were recorded for this clonotype. The rearrangement joins TRBV10-3 to TRBJ1-1, with D unresolved. The CDR3 contains 14 residues. CDR1 and CDR2 from the germline V gene are ENHRY and SYGVKD. Trimming cost V 4 bases and J 1 base, with 10 bases left between them. The CDR3 here is CAISVAAENTEAFF. Written as DNA, the CDR3 is TGTGCCATCAGTGTGGCGGCTGAGAACACTGAAGCTTTCTTT.

There are many counts of this clonotype. This chain links TRBV7-2 with TRBJ1-5, with D uncertain. V lost 0 bases and J lost 0, with 12 bases in between. The CDR3 has 17 amino acids. Per germline, CDR1 SGHTA and CDR2 FQGNSA. CDR3 coding DNA: TGTGCCAGCAGCTTAGCGGCGAACATATATAGCAATCAGCCCCAGCATTTT. Its protein is CASSLAANIYSNQPQHF.

This clonotype was counted many times. V usage is TRBV12-3 or TRBV12-4 and J usage is TRBJ1-1; tentatively, D is TRBD1 (5 bases). The CDR3 contains 15 residues. Trimming left V 5 bases short and J 3 bases short, with 16 bases between. The CDR3 nucleotides read TGTGCCAGCAGTCCCCGTAGGGGCTGGGACACTGAAGCTTTCTTT. Translating gives CASSPRRGWDTEAFF.

This clonotype was observed at least ten times. V gene TRBV7-2 combines with J gene TRBJ2-3, with TRBD1 identical over 9 bases. The V gene's germline CDR1 is SGHTA and CDR2 FQGNSA. J lost 2 bases, V lost 4 bases, and 7 bases had no gene match. The CDR3 runs 16 residues. CDR3 coding DNA: TGTGCCAGCAGCTCCCGGAGGACAGGGGTCACAGATACGCAGTATTTT. Amino acids: CASSSRRTGVTDTQYF.

This clonotype was detected ten times or more. This chain connects TRBV5-1 to TRBJ1-2; possibly TRBD1 for D (6 bases). The CDR3 is 15 residues long. V was pared by 4 bases and J by 5 bases, with 18 bases between. Germline V gene data show CDR1 as SGHRS and CDR2 as YFSETQ. In DNA form, the CDR3 reads TGCGCCAGCAGCGGTAGCAGGGGAGAGAGGTATGGCTACACCTTC. Its protein is CASSGSRGERYGYTF.

V usage is TRBV14 and J usage is TRBJ2-2, with D perhaps TRBD2 (5 bases). Germline assignment: CDR1 SGHDN and CDR2 FVKESK. CDR3 size: 16 residues. V dropped 4 bases and J dropped 0 bases, with 12 bases sitting between them. In DNA form, the CDR3 reads TGTGCCAGCAGCCCGAGGGCGGCTACGAACACCGGGGAGCTGTTTTTT. It codes for CASSPRAATNTGELFF.

This clonotype was counted only a few times. The chain has TRBV10-2 and TRBJ2-5; TRBD2 aligns across 13 bases. The ends lost 2 bases at V and 2 bases at J; junction bases unmatched: 2. CDR1 is WSHSY and CDR2 is SAAADI in the germline V gene. The CDR3 has 16 amino acids. CDR3 region: CASSETGLAGQETQYF. The CDR3 coding sequence is TGCGCCAGCAGTGAGACGGGACTAGCGGGGCAAGAGACCCAGTACTTC.

This clonotype was detected ten times or more. The rearrangement joins TRBV10-1 to TRBJ1-1; D not certain. Germline CDR1 is WNHNN and CDR2 is SYGVQD (reference sequence). The CDR3 has 13 residues. V was trimmed by 0 bases and J by 8 bases, leaving 10 bases between them. The CDR3 DNA reads as TGCGCCAGCAGTGAGTCGGGGAGCAGAGAAGCTTTCTTT. It yields the protein CASSESGSREAFF.

This clonotype was detected many times. The chain links TRBV30 to TRBJ2-7; D is possibly TRBD1 or TRBD2 (5 bases each). The V gene lost 5 bases and the J gene lost 0 bases, with 26 bases spanning the gap. Germline CDR1 and CDR2: GTSNPN and SVGIG (reference sequence). The CDR3 loop spans 18 amino acids. This CDR3 is CAWGETSIGTVYSYEQYF. In DNA, the CDR3 is TGTGCCTGGGGGGAAACATCGATAGGGACGGTTTACTCCTACGAGCAGTACTTC.

The chain has TRBV6-1 and TRBJ1-2, with a tentative D call TRBD1 (5 bases). CDR1 and CDR2 from the germline V gene are MNHNS and SASEGT. The germline V and J ends were trimmed by 4 bases and 5 bases, with 20 bases remaining between them. The CDR3 consists of 16 residues. The CDR3 sequence: CASSADTFLGAYGYTF. In nucleotides, the CDR3 is TGTGCCAGCAGTGCGGACACCTTCTTAGGAGCATATGGCTACACCTTC.

Only a few counts were recorded for this clonotype. This chain joins TRBV4-2 and TRBJ2-7; either TRBD1 or TRBD2 may fit D (6 bases each). The CDR3 totals 16 residues. V was pared by 1 base and J by 3 bases, with 16 bases between. Germline CDR1 and CDR2: LGHNA and YNFKEQ. The CDR3, as DNA: TGTGCCAGCAGCCAAGTTTCGGGGGCGCTCGTCTACGAGCAGTACTTC. It specifies CASSQVSGALVYEQYF.

There are a few counts of this clonotype. The rearrangement joins TRBV19 to TRBJ2-1, with no clear D. CDR3 length: 16 amino acids. Germline CDR1 reads LNHDA; CDR2 reads SQIVND (reference sequence). V lost 5 bases and J 4 bases, leaving 18 bases between the germline ends. CDR3 nucleotides: TGTGCCAGTAGTTCCCCCCAGGTGGCCTATTACAATGAGCAGTTCTTC. It encodes CASSSPQVAYYNEQFF.

In regard to this clonotype: This may be a read error, as it is one base from a much larger clone. The rearrangement links TRBV20-1 to TRBJ2-5; 12 bases map to TRBD2. The CDR3 is made up of 14 amino acids. From germline, CDR1 is DFQATT and CDR2 SNEGSKA (reference sequence). DNA of the CDR3: TGCAATGCTAGCGGGGGGGGAAAACAAGAGACCCAGTACTTC. Translating gives CNASGGGKQETQYF.

This clonotype came up many times. For the CDR3, the DNA is TGTGCCAGCAGTATTCTAGCGGGGGGGCAGGGTGAGCAGTTCTTC. Amino acids: CASSILAGGQGEQFF. The rearrangement uses TRBV6-1 and TRBJ2-1; 12 bases align to TRBD2. V gave up 5 bases and J gave up 9 bases; unmatched junction bases: 8. CDR1 is MNHNS, CDR2 SASEGT, per germline. The CDR3 consists of 15 residues.

The chain uses TRBV6-2 or TRBV6-3 and TRBJ1-6; tentative D call: TRBD1 (5 bases). The CDR3 has 15 residues. Germline V lookup: CDR1 MNHEY, CDR2 SVGEGT. The V end was cut by 8 bases, the J end by 9 bases, with 20 bases between. The DNA of the CDR3 is TGTGCCAGCGACGCGTTGGGGCCCGGGAGTTCACCCCTCCACTTT. Its protein is CASDALGPGSSPLHF.

V gene TRBV29-1 combines with J gene TRBJ1-6; D is unresolved. From germline, CDR1 is SQVTM and CDR2 ANQGSEA. The CDR3 covers 13 residues. The ends were cut back, 6 bases at V and 7 bases at J, with 13 bases in the middle. For the CDR3, the DNA is TGCAGCGTGCAAGGACGGGCCAATTCACCCCTCCACTTT. Encoded protein: CSVQGRANSPLHF.

Ten or more counts support this clonotype. The rearrangement links TRBV2 to TRBJ2-7; D ambiguous. Trimming took off 7 bases at V and 2 bases at J, with 12 bases between the two ends. The CDR3 is 13 amino acids. CDR1 is SNHLY and CDR2 is FYNNEI in the germline V gene. CDR3 protein: CASNPSNTYEQYF. CDR3 nucleotides: TGTGCCAGCAATCCTTCCAATACCTACGAGCAGTACTTC. The entire variable domain, with the rest obtained from reference TRBV2 and TRBJ2-7, is as follows: EPEVTQTPSHQVTQMGQEVILRCVPISNHLYFYWYRQILGQKVEFLVSFYNNEISEKSEIFDDQFSVERPDGSNFTLKIRSTKLEDSAMYFCASNPSNTYEQYFGPGTRLTVT.